The 28 T cell receptor beta chains below were found in one sample sequenced in a study of T cells in Graves' hyperthyroidism and ophthalmopathy. TCR beta CDR3 sequences were amplified from RNA transcripts. The HTBI primer set was used in a first-round RT-PCR of the TCR CDR3. TCRdb redid the calling of the multiplex PCR reads with MiXCR, one entry per CDR3 protein. The sample records about 340,000 distinct CDR3 sequences, approximately 18% being singletons. The specimen was blood. These receptors were taken from a woman aged 50 to 60 with Graves' hyperthyroidism.

The V gene is TRBV14, the J gene TRBJ2-3; D call uncertain. Looked up from germline, CDR1 is SGHDN and CDR2 is FVKESK. The CDR3 has 14 amino acids. V was clipped by 1 base and J by 6 bases, with 11 bases between them. The CDR3 bases are TGTGCCAGCAGCCAAGGGTTGTCCTTCGATACGCAGTATTTT. Protein sequence: CASSQGLSFDTQYF.

The chain joins TRBV20-1 to TRBJ1-2; no clear D. Germline CDR1 DFQATT, CDR2 SNEGSKA (reference sequence). The CDR3 loop spans 13 amino acids. Trimming stripped 3 bases from V and 6 bases from J, with 14 bases between. The DNA of the CDR3 is TGCAGTGCTAGTAACTCGCGGAGGGATGGCTACACCTTC. It codes for CSASNSRRDGYTF.

This clonotype was counted between two and nine times. This chain joins TRBV5-1 and TRBJ1-2, with a tentative D call TRBD1 (5 bases). CDR1 SGHRS and CDR2 YFSETQ come from the germline V gene. The CDR3 covers 17 residues. Trimming shortened V by 0 bases and J by 7 bases, and 22 bases separated the two germline ends. The CDR3 DNA sequence: TGCGCCAGCAGCTTGGGCCTCTCTTACCAGGGCGCGGCTGGCTACACCTTC. Its translation is CASSLGLSYQGAAGYTF.

This clonotype was observed at least ten times. This chain connects TRBV6-1 to TRBJ2-2; D possibly matches TRBD1 or TRBD2 (5 bases each). This CDR3 spans 15 amino acids. Germline V gives CDR1 MNHNS, CDR2 SASEGT. V lost 2 bases to trimming and J lost 5 bases, with 12 bases between them. This chain's CDR3 is CASSEQADTTGELFF. The CDR3 DNA sequence: TGTGCCAGCAGTGAACAAGCGGACACTACCGGGGAGCTGTTTTTT.

This clonotype was seen many times. J is TRBJ2-1 and V is TRBV28; D perhaps matches TRBD1 (6 bases). The CDR3 loop spans 11 amino acids. Deletions cut 5 bases from V and 11 bases from J, with 10 bases between. Germline CDR1 reads MDHEN; CDR2 reads SYDVKM. The CDR3 spells CASSPRDKQFF. CDR3 nucleotides: TGTGCCAGCAGTCCCCGGGACAAGCAGTTCTTC.

The genes are TRBV27 and TRBJ2-1; TRBD2 matches 9 bases. CDR3 length: 13 amino acids. CDR1 and CDR2 from the germline V gene are MNHEY and SMNVEV (reference sequence). J lost 5 bases, V lost 7 bases, and 3 bases had no gene match. The CDR3 is CASKASGDNEQFF. DNA of the CDR3: TGTGCCAGCAAAGCTAGCGGGGACAATGAGCAGTTCTTC.

This chain uses TRBV6-1 with TRBJ1-5, with a tentative D call TRBD1 (5 bases). Germline assignment: CDR1 MNHNS and CDR2 SASEGT. The V end lost 3 bases, the J end lost 10 bases, and 10 bases lay between the germline ends. The CDR3 consists of 12 residues. CDR3 sequence: CASSDNQGPQHF. CDR3 nucleotide sequence: TGTGCCAGCAGTGACAACCAGGGACCCCAGCATTTT.

This clonotype was detected ten times or more. This chain uses TRBV28 with TRBJ2-3; D gene unclear. This CDR3 contains 11 residues. Between the trimmed V and J ends, which lost 8 bases and 4 bases, there was a span of 7 bases. Germline CDR1 reads MDHEN; CDR2 reads SYDVKM. CDR3 protein: CASGVADTQYF. The CDR3 DNA is TGTGCCAGCGGGGTTGCAGATACGCAGTATTTT.

Ten or more counts support this clonotype. The CDR3 here is CAIRGGLAGKSETQYF. CDR3 DNA: TGTGCCATCAGGGGGGGGCTAGCGGGAAAGTCGGAGACCCAGTACTTC. The rearrangement links TRBV10-3 to TRBJ2-5; 9 bases line up with TRBD2. CDR1 is ENHRY and CDR2 is SYGVKD in the germline V gene. Trimming at V came to 6 bases and at J to 5 bases, leaving 13 bases not matched to a gene. The CDR3 extends over 16 amino acids.

The chain combines TRBV11-2 with TRBJ1-2; D uncertain. CDR3 length: 14 amino acids. Deletions cut 0 bases from V and 2 bases from J, with 7 bases between. Germline-derived CDR1 and CDR2 are SGHAT and FQNNGV. The chain's CDR3 is CASSLDLGNYGYTF. The CDR3 DNA is TGTGCCAGCAGCTTAGATCTAGGCAACTATGGCTACACCTTC.

V and J are TRBV14 and TRBJ2-1; the match to TRBD2 covers 10 bases. Trimming cost V 2 bases and J 9 bases; bases outside gene matches: 7. This CDR3 comprises 15 residues. Germline CDR1 SGHDN, CDR2 FVKESK. CDR3 DNA: TGTGCCAGCAGCCAACCCGGGACTAGCGTTCCTGAGCAGTTCTTC. This sequence encodes CASSQPGTSVPEQFF.

The CDR3 loop is CSVGGSVVDTEAFF. CDR3 bases: TGCAGCGTTGGGGGGTCAGTGGTGGACACTGAAGCTTTCTTT. This rearrangement joins TRBV29-1 to TRBJ1-1; D is perhaps TRBD1 (5 bases). V lost 4 bases and J 3 bases, leaving 15 bases between the germline ends. Germline CDR1 reads SQVTM; CDR2 reads ANQGSEA. The CDR3 consists of 14 residues. Combining the CDR3 with reference TRBV29-1 and TRBJ1-1 gives the whole variable domain SAVISQKPSRDICQRGTSLTIQCQVDSQVTMMFWYRQQPGQSLTLIATANQGSEATYESGFVIDKFPISRPNLTFSTLTVSNMSPEDSSIYLCSVGGSVVDTEAFFGQGTRLTVV.

This clonotype was counted at least ten times. This sequence joins TRBV20-1 and TRBJ2-1; 8 bases match TRBD1. Germline trimming cut 3 bases from V and 10 bases from J; bases unmatched to any gene: 11. The CDR3 has 14 residues. The germline CDR1 and CDR2 sequences are DFQATT and SNEGSKA (reference sequence). The CDR3 DNA sequence: TGCAGTGCTAGGGGGACAGGTGACGCGGACGAGCAGTTCTTC. It encodes CSARGTGDADEQFF.

At least ten counts were recorded for this clonotype. The chain joins TRBV11-2 to TRBJ2-2; no definite D call. The CDR3 has 14 amino acids. The V gene's germline CDR1 is SGHAT and CDR2 FQNNGV. The germline V and J ends were trimmed by 5 bases and 7 bases, with 14 bases remaining between them. In DNA form, the CDR3 reads TGTGCCAGCAGCCCCCCAGTGGAGCGCGGGGAGCTGTTTTTT. It is translated as CASSPPVERGELFF.

The chain employs TRBV4-1 and TRBJ1-3, with 7 positions matching TRBD1. Germline assignment: CDR1 MGHRA and CDR2 YSYEKL. Germline trimming cut 4 bases from V and 0 bases from J; bases unmatched to any gene: 6. This CDR3 is built from 16 residues. The CDR3: CASSRPQGGSGNTIYF. CDR3 coding DNA: TGCGCCAGCAGCCGACCTCAGGGGGGCTCTGGAAACACCATATATTTT.

This clonotype is a singleton in its sample. The chain links TRBV20-1 to TRBJ1-5; no clear D gene. This CDR3 contains 13 residues. Germline assignment: CDR1 DFQATT and CDR2 SNEGSKA (reference sequence). Trimming took off 5 bases at V and 1 base at J, with 9 bases between the two ends. The CDR3 DNA sequence: TGCAGTGCTGGCCGGGAGAGCAATCAGCCCCAGCATTTT. This encodes CSAGRESNQPQHF.

There are a few counts of this clonotype. The rearrangement uses TRBV29-1 and TRBJ2-7, with 14 bases matching TRBD2. Germline-derived CDR1 and CDR2 are SQVTM and ANQGSEA. The V segment lost 6 bases and the J segment 0 bases; nucleotides outside the gene matches: 7. The CDR3 is 16 amino acids. The CDR3 nucleotides read TGCAGCGTAGCGGGGACTAGCGGGGGCAGCTCCTACGAGCAGTACTTC. It translates to CSVAGTSGGSSYEQYF.

This clonotype appeared once. The chain is built from TRBV12-3 or TRBV12-4 and TRBJ2-3; the D is unclear. Trimming took 5 bases from V and 0 from J, leaving 15 bases between them. This CDR3 is 16 amino acids long. The CDR3 bases are TGTGCCAGCAGTCCACGCCGTATAGGAAGCACAGATACGCAGTATTTT. This translates into CASSPRRIGSTDTQYF.

V and J are TRBV5-1 and TRBJ2-3, with D perhaps matching TRBD2 (5 bases). CDR1 and CDR2 from the germline V gene are SGHRS and YFSETQ. This CDR3 region has 13 residues. Trimming removed 0 bases at V and 10 bases at J, with 12 bases between. The CDR3 DNA reads as TGCGCCAGCAGCTTGGCCGAGGACGGGGCGCAGTATTTT. Translated, it gives CASSLAEDGAQYF.

CDR3 sequence (DNA): TGTGCCAGCAGTTACTCCCGGGGAAGGGTGTTGCTCCTCCACTTT. It specifies CASSYSRGRVLLLHF. This chain connects TRBV6-5 to TRBJ1-6; unclear D gene. Germline V lookup: CDR1 MNHEY, CDR2 SVGAGI. Between the trimmed V and J ends, which lost 0 bases and 15 bases, there was a span of 18 bases. This CDR3 is 15 amino acids long.

This chain joins TRBV6-2 or TRBV6-3 and TRBJ1-5, with D hard to call. CDR3 size: 13 residues. Germline assignment: CDR1 MNHEY and CDR2 SVGEGT. V dropped 5 bases and J dropped 1 base, with 6 bases sitting between them. CDR3 protein: CASSAESNQPQHF. CDR3 DNA sequence: TGTGCCAGCAGTGCAGAGAGCAATCAGCCCCAGCATTTT.

The chain joins TRBV5-1 to TRBJ2-5; either TRBD1 or TRBD2 may fit D (5 bases each). Between the trimmed V and J ends, which lost 6 bases and 7 bases, there was a span of 22 bases. This CDR3 has 15 amino acids. Per the germline V gene, CDR1 is SGHRS and CDR2 is YFSETQ. Here the CDR3 reads CASTNPGTPGGTQYF. The CDR3 DNA reads as TGCGCCAGCACCAACCCCGGGACGCCCGGTGGGACCCAGTACTTC.

The chain is built from TRBV12-3 or TRBV12-4 and TRBJ1-6, with D unclear. This CDR3 contains 13 residues. V was pared by 3 bases and J by 8 bases, with 8 bases between. CDR3 protein: CASSFHQDSPLHF. CDR3 bases: TGTGCCAGCAGTTTTCATCAGGATTCACCCCTCCACTTT.

This clonotype was observed a handful of times. This chain uses TRBV6-6 with TRBJ1-1, with D maybe TRBD1 (6 bases). V dropped 0 bases and J dropped 1 base, with 12 bases sitting between them. Germline-derived CDR1 and CDR2 are MNHNY and SVGAGI (reference sequence). CDR3 length: 16 amino acids. The CDR3 DNA reads as TGTGCCAGCAGTTACTCGACCCAGGGGAAGAACACTGAAGCTTTCTTT. Its translation: CASSYSTQGKNTEAFF.

This clonotype showed up many times. The chain is built from TRBV12-3 or TRBV12-4 and TRBJ1-2; TRBD1 is a possible D gene (6 bases). The ends were cut back, 5 bases at V and 8 bases at J, with 15 bases in the middle. This CDR3 has 13 amino acids. CDR3 coding DNA: TGTGCCAGCAGTCCGAACAGGGTCTCGGGCTACACCTTC. Protein product: CASSPNRVSGYTF.

The rearrangement uses TRBV10-3 and TRBJ2-3; D is unresolved. The germline V gene encodes CDR1 ENHRY and CDR2 SYGVKD. The V and J ends lost 4 bases and 5 bases respectively, with 10 bases between them. The CDR3 is 13 residues long. The CDR3 protein is CAISGTELDTQYF. The CDR3 region has the DNA TGTGCCATCAGTGGTACAGAACTAGATACGCAGTATTTT.

V is TRBV28 and J is TRBJ2-2; TRBD2 matches 10 bases. J gave up 5 bases and V 7 bases, and 13 bases lay outside the gene matches. The CDR3 contains 17 residues. CDR1 is MDHEN, CDR2 SYDVKM, per germline. The DNA of the CDR3 is TGTGCCAGCAATTTCCCGGGCCTAGCGGGAGAAACCGGGGAGCTGTTTTTT. Translated: CASNFPGLAGETGELFF.

This clonotype was seen a few times. This chain uses TRBV6-2 or TRBV6-3 with TRBJ2-7; 13 bases match TRBD2. The V gene's germline CDR1 is MNHEY and CDR2 SVGEGT. The CDR3 extends over 14 amino acids. The ends lost 11 bases at V and 3 bases at J; junction bases unmatched: 7. CDR3 in DNA: TGTGCCTACCGGACTAGCGGGAGCCTCTACGAGCAGTACTTC. Residues: CAYRTSGSLYEQYF.